This T cell receptor (beta chain) was retrieved from a study of CD8 T cells in ankylosing spondylitis. Overall study findings and caveats: It was reported that disease-linked clones were significantly enriched in matched ankylosing spondylitis synovial fluid. Some of the motif variants had earlier been found in reactive arthritis patients' fluid and blood. Characteristic of ankylosing spondylitis blood, it appeared, was a TCR beta motif comprising eight highly homologous variants.

The CDR3 has 14 residues. Germline assignment: CDR1 SGHRS and CDR2 YFSETQ. J lost 8 bases, V lost 4 bases, and 9 bases had no gene match. This clonotype was counted many times. Its antigen is unidentified. By quantitative 5'-RACE with molecular barcodes, the TCR beta libraries were made. TCRdb redid the calling of the 5' RACE reads with MiXCR, one entry per CDR3 protein. The sample has fewer than 550,000 distinct CDR3 sequences, 5.3% seen once. The source is a male donor with ankylosing spondylitis. The sample was blood, either unsorted or a sorted T cell fraction (not recorded which). This chain joins TRBV5-1 and TRBJ2-1; TRBD1 agrees at 7 bases. This CDR3 is CASSHPNTGDEQFF. CDR3 bases: TGCGCCAGCAGCCACCCTAATACAGGGGATGAGCAGTTCTTC.